Given below is one T cell receptor (beta chain) in context. This record comes from a study of monozygotic twins with inflammatory bowel disease. Germline values: CDR1 SNHLY, CDR2 FYNNEI. The CDR3 sequence is 14 residues long. No DNA is given; TCRdb re-called the 5' RACE reads and lists each CDR3 protein once. This table holds about 440,000 distinct CDR3 sequences. V gene TRBV2 combines with J gene TRBJ2-3; checking the TCRdb D call of TRBD1 is not possible without DNA. Sample: blood. This clonotype was sampled from a human donor with ulcerative colitis or Crohn's disease, or a healthy co-twin of an affected twin (not recorded which). The CDR3 here is CASTRNRGTDTQYF.